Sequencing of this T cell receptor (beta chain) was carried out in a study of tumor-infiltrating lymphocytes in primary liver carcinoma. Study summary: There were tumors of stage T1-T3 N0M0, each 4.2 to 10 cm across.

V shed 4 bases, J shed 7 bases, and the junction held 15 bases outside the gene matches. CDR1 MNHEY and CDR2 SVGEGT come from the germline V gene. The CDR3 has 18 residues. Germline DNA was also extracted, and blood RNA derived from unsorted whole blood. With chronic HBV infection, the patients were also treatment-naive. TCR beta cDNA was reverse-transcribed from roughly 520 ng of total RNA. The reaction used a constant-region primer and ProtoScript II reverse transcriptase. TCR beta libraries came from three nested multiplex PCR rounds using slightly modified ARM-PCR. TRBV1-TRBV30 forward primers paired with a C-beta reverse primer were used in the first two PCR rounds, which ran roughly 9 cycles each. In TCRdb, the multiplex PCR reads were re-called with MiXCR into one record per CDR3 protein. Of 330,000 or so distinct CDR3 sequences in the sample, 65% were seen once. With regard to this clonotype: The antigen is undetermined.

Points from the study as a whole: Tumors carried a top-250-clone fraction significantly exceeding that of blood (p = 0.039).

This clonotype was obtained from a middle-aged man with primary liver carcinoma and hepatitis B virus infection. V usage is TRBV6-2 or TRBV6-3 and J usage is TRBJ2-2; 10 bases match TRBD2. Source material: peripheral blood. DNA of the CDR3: TGTGCCAGCAGTTCCCGGGTCGGGACTAGCGAGCGGAACGGGGAGCTGTTTTTT. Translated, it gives CASSSRVGTSERNGELFF.